The next 13 T cell receptor beta chains were all read from a single sample in a study of vaccination effects on CD4 cells after COVID-19. Subsequent to ten to eleven days of culture, CD4+ T cells were isolated. Either the mRNA-1273 or the BNT162b2 vaccine was given to participants as two doses. The table came from immunoSEQ multiplex PCR; TCRdb's copy has only in-frame clones and leaves some out. The sample comprises tens of thousands of clones, roughly 75% of which are singletons, and around 2.1% rests with the top ten. Their target antigens are unknown. The material sequenced was CD4+ T cells from PBMCs cultured without peptide, taken after COVID-19 vaccination. These receptors all stem from a human donor who received a COVID-19 vaccine.

The chain joins TRBV24-1 to TRBJ2-3; D unclear. The CDR3 has 16 residues. V shed 2 bases and J shed 0 bases, with 11 bases lying between them. Germline lookup yields CDR1 KGHDR and CDR2 SFDVKD. The CDR3 nucleotides are TGTGCCACCAGTGATTCTAGGACCACTAGCACAGATACGCAGTATTTT. Translated: CATSDSRTTSTDTQYF.

This chain uses TRBV3-1 (or the pseudogene TRBV3-2) with TRBJ2-7, with 10 positions matching TRBD2. V shed 2 bases, J shed 7 bases, and the junction held 20 bases outside the gene matches. Germline values: CDR1 LGHDT, CDR2 YNNKEL (reference sequence). The CDR3 has 19 residues. CDR3 region: CASSQTQGSGGAMVREQYV. CDR3 bases: TGTGCCAGCAGCCAAACCCAGGGGAGCGGGGGGGCGATGGTGAGGGAGCAGTACGTC.

V is TRBV5-1 and J is TRBJ1-1; 9 nucleotides align to TRBD1. The CDR3 spans 14 residues. J was trimmed by 2 bases and V by 7 bases; bases with no gene match: 6. Germline CDR1 and CDR2: SGHRS and YFSETQ. DNA for the CDR3: TGCGCCAGCGGAGCGACAGGGGGTAACACTGAAGCTTTCTTT. Its translation is CASGATGGNTEAFF.

This clone was recorded only once. The chain combines TRBV14 with TRBJ1-1; 7 positions match TRBD1. V dropped 1 base and J dropped 1; count of bases not matched to a gene: 6. This CDR3 contains 16 residues. Germline V lookup: CDR1 SGHDN, CDR2 FVKESK. The CDR3 loop is CASSQGGTVKNTEAFF. CDR3 sequence (DNA): TGTGCCAGCAGCCAAGGGGGGACAGTAAAGAACACTGAAGCTTTCTTT. Full variable domain (missing parts from reference TRBV14 and TRBJ1-1): EAGVTQFPSHSVIEKGQTVTLRCDPISGHDNLYWYRRVMGKEIKFLLHFVKESKQDESGMPNNRFLAERTGGTYSTLKVQPAELEDSGVYFCASSQGGTVKNTEAFFGQGTRLTVV.

This clone has just a few counts. V usage is TRBV18 and J usage is TRBJ1-4; TRBD1 agrees at 8 bases. CDR1 and CDR2 (germline): KGHSH, LQKENI. This CDR3 region has 16 residues. Trimming took 1 base from V and 2 from J; bases not matched to a gene: 3. The CDR3 loop is CASSPRQGATNEKLFF. The DNA for the CDR3 is TGTGCCAGCTCACCACGGCAGGGGGCGACTAATGAAAAACTGTTTTTT.

The V gene is TRBV7-2, the J gene TRBJ2-6, with TRBD1 identical over 8 bases. CDR1 is SGHTA and CDR2 is FQGNSA in the germline V gene. With 5 bases clipped from V and 1 base from J, the junction kept 4 bases outside the gene matches. The CDR3 has 16 amino acids. This CDR3 reads CASSGQGISGANVLTF. For the CDR3, the DNA is TGTGCCAGCAGCGGACAGGGAATATCTGGGGCCAACGTCCTGACTTTC.

The CDR3 bases are TGTGCCAGCAGCTTAGAAGCGCGCGGGGGGCCTAGAGATACGCAGTATTTT. Its translation is CASSLEARGGPRDTQYF. The chain combines TRBV7-2 with TRBJ2-3; 8 bases are a match to TRBD2. Unmatched junction bases numbered 11, after V lost 1 base and J lost 5 bases. Germline V CDR1 and CDR2: SGHTA, FQGNSA. The CDR3 loop spans 17 amino acids. Full variable domain (missing parts from reference TRBV7-2 and TRBJ2-3): GAGVSQSPSNKVTEKGKDVELRCDPISGHTALYWYRQSLGQGLEFLIYFQGNSAPDKSGLPSDRFSAERTGGSVSTLTIQRTQQEDSAVYLCASSLEARGGPRDTQYFGPGTRLTVL.

The gene calls are TRBV6-2 or TRBV6-3 and TRBJ1-6; D is perhaps TRBD1 (5 bases). From germline, CDR1 is MNHEY and CDR2 SVGEGT. This CDR3 has 13 residues. Trimming stripped 2 bases from V and 10 bases from J, with 9 bases between. This chain's CDR3 is CASSYGTGSPLHF. CDR3 nucleotide sequence: TGTGCCAGCAGTTACGGGACCGGGTCACCCCTCCACTTT.

This clone was detected once. V and J are TRBV6-1 and TRBJ2-1; no clear D. This CDR3 has 10 amino acids. The germline gives CDR1 MNHNS, CDR2 SASEGT. V lost 2 bases to trimming and J lost 13 bases, with 6 bases between them. The CDR3 reads CASSEKGQFF. DNA for the CDR3: TGTGCCAGCAGTGAAAAGGGACAGTTCTTC.

This rearrangement joins TRBV9 to TRBJ2-5; 12 positions agree with TRBD1. The CDR3 spans 15 residues. Looked up from germline, CDR1 is SGDLS and CDR2 is YYNGEE. V lost 4 bases to trimming and J lost 5 bases; unmatched junction nucleotides: 6. The CDR3 sequence: CASSQRGQGAETQYF. CDR3 DNA sequence: TGTGCCAGCAGCCAAAGGGGACAGGGGGCGGAGACCCAGTACTTC.

The rearrangement links TRBV29-1 to TRBJ2-5; D perhaps matches TRBD2 (6 bases). Trimming took 6 bases from V and 3 from J, leaving 11 bases between them. Germline V CDR1 and CDR2: SQVTM, ANQGSEA. This CDR3 spans 12 amino acids. This CDR3 is CSVSGTEETQYF. CDR3 nucleotide sequence: TGCAGCGTCTCCGGGACTGAAGAGACCCAGTACTTC. The full variable domain, with the rest looked up from reference TRBV29-1 and TRBJ2-5, is SAVISQKPSRDICQRGTSLTIQCQVDSQVTMMFWYRQQPGQSLTLIATANQGSEATYESGFVIDKFPISRPNLTFSTLTVSNMSPEDSSIYLCSVSGTEETQYFGPGTRLLVL.

The chain uses TRBV27 and TRBJ2-1; D gene unclear. In germline, CDR1 is MNHEY, CDR2 SMNVEV (reference sequence). The CDR3 loop spans 14 amino acids. V was cut by 6 bases and J by 9 bases, with 18 bases left in between. The CDR3 sequence is CASRNSVDFGEQFF. The DNA for the CDR3 is TGTGCCAGCAGAAATTCCGTCGATTTTGGTGAGCAGTTCTTC.

The CDR3 sequence is CASSPRSDVNYGYTF. The CDR3 bases are TGTGCCAGCAGCCCCAGGTCCGACGTTAACTATGGCTACACCTTC. The V call is TRBV5-8, the J call TRBJ1-2; D unresolved. Trimming took off 4 bases at V and 1 base at J, with 14 bases between the two ends. In germline, CDR1 is SGHTS, CDR2 YDEGEE. CDR3 length: 15 amino acids.